What follows are 20 T cell receptor beta chains derived from one specimen sequenced in a study of blood T cell repertoires in COVID-19. Sequencing used immunoSEQ multiplex PCR; TCRdb keeps in-frame clones, though not all of them. The sample holds around 190,000 clones, about 80% seen once. Specimen: peripheral blood. All receptors derive from a woman aged 55-70 years with COVID-19, enrolled during active disease.

In this sample, this clone turned up a few times. This chain uses TRBV7-9 with TRBJ1-6; TRBD1 might be the D (5 bases). The length of the CDR3 is 14 residues. Per the germline V gene, CDR1 is SEHNR and CDR2 is FQNEAQ (reference sequence). Trimming cost V 3 bases and J 8 bases, with 11 bases left between them. CDR3 loop: CASSFQGKDSPLHF. CDR3 DNA: TGTGCCAGCAGCTTTCAGGGAAAGGATTCACCCCTCCACTTT.

The chain recombines TRBV12-3 or TRBV12-4 with TRBJ2-5; the D gene is possibly TRBD2 (5 bases). The CDR3 length is 13 residues. V lost 5 bases and J lost 2, with 9 bases in between. CDR3 region: CASSRDLQETQYF. The CDR3 bases are TGTGCCAGCAGTCGGGATCTTCAAGAGACCCAGTACTTC.

This sequence joins TRBV19 and TRBJ1-1, with D hard to call. Germline V gene lookup returns CDR1 LNHDA and CDR2 SQIVND (reference sequence). Trimming took 4 bases from V and 1 from J, leaving 13 bases between them. This CDR3 is built from 15 residues. In nucleotides, the CDR3 is TGTGCCAGTAGTACTGACACGGTGGAGAACACTGAAGCTTTCTTT. Translating it yields CASSTDTVENTEAFF.

This sequence joins TRBV2 and TRBJ1-5, with D tentatively TRBD1 (6 bases). This CDR3 is 14 amino acids long. V lost 2 bases, J lost 5 bases, and 10 bases lay in between. Germline CDR1 is SNHLY and CDR2 is FYNNEI. The CDR3 protein is CASSEWQGYQPQHF. CDR3 in DNA: TGTGCCAGCAGTGAATGGCAGGGGTATCAGCCCCAGCATTTT.

V is TRBV28 and J is TRBJ1-5, with a tentative D call TRBD1 (5 bases). The germline V gene has CDR1 MDHEN and CDR2 SYDVKM. This CDR3 has 13 amino acids. Trimming removed 3 bases at V and 5 bases at J, with 8 bases between. The CDR3 DNA reads as TGTGCCAGCAGTTTTGGCAGGGATCAGCCCCAGCATTTT. This translates into CASSFGRDQPQHF.

Only one count was recorded for this clone. The rearrangement joins TRBV28 to TRBJ2-1; 8 nucleotides agree with TRBD2. The V gene end was trimmed by 7 bases and the J gene end by 4 bases; junction bases not matched to a gene: 12. CDR1 and CDR2 from the germline V gene are MDHEN and SYDVKM. The CDR3 has 16 amino acids. The CDR3 region is CASTQIGAGGYNEQFF. For the CDR3, the DNA is TGTGCCAGCACCCAGATCGGGGCGGGGGGTTACAATGAGCAGTTCTTC.

Only a few counts were recorded for this clone. The chain employs TRBV7-6 and TRBJ1-6; a weak D match, TRBD1 (5 bases). The germline V gene encodes CDR1 SGHVS and CDR2 FNYEAQ. The CDR3 contains 14 residues. The V end was cut by 3 bases, the J end by 9 bases, with 12 bases between. CDR3 bases: TGTGCCAGCAGCTTGGGGGGAATGGGTTCACCCCTCCACTTT. Encoded protein: CASSLGGMGSPLHF.

The chain employs TRBV29-1 and TRBJ2-2; 9 nucleotides line up with TRBD2. Trimming cost V 5 bases and J 7 bases; bases outside gene matches: 8. The V gene's germline CDR1 is SQVTM and CDR2 ANQGSEA. The CDR3 spans 14 residues. The CDR3 sequence: CSVQTLAGIGELFF. The CDR3 nucleotides are TGCAGCGTTCAGACACTAGCGGGTATCGGGGAGCTGTTTTTT.

The chain recombines TRBV5-4 with TRBJ1-2; the D is unclear. CDR3 length: 16 amino acids. Germline values: CDR1 SGHNT, CDR2 YYREEE (reference sequence). Trimming took 3 bases from V and 3 from J, leaving 18 bases between them. The CDR3 sequence is CASSSKTGWDYYGYTF. The CDR3 bases are TGTGCCAGCAGCTCTAAGACGGGATGGGATTACTATGGCTACACCTTC.

The V gene is TRBV5-8, the J gene TRBJ1-6, with TRBD1 identical over 10 bases. Losses at the gene ends were 2 bases for V and 9 bases for J; bases not matched to a gene: 5. Germline V CDR1 and CDR2: SGHTS, YDEGEE. This CDR3 comprises 15 residues. The CDR3 DNA reads as TGTGCCAGCAGCTTCGACAGGGGGCTCGGTTCACCCCTCCACTTT. Protein: CASSFDRGLGSPLHF.

The genes are TRBV13 and TRBJ2-1; a weak D match, TRBD1 (5 bases). The V gene lost 6 bases and the J gene lost 3 bases, with 12 bases spanning the gap. The CDR3 is 14 amino acids. Per germline, CDR1 PRHDT and CDR2 FYEKMQ (reference sequence). CDR3 residues: CASRLRDLYNEQFF. CDR3 sequence (DNA): TGTGCCAGCAGGCTCAGGGATCTCTACAATGAGCAGTTCTTC.

The chain is built from TRBV11-2 and TRBJ2-3, with D tentatively TRBD2 (5 bases). There are 16 residues in the CDR3. V dropped 3 bases and J dropped 0 bases, with 13 bases sitting between them. Germline CDR1 is SGHAT and CDR2 is FQNNGV. The chain's CDR3 is CASSFGLPLSTDTQYF. The CDR3 region has the DNA TGTGCCAGCAGCTTCGGACTGCCTCTAAGCACAGATACGCAGTATTTT.

This chain connects TRBV5-1 to TRBJ2-1; TRBD2 aligns across 13 bases. V shed 5 bases and J 3 bases; nucleotides not matched to a gene: 14. The CDR3 is made up of 19 amino acids. Germline values: CDR1 SGHRS, CDR2 YFSETQ. CDR3 DNA sequence: TGCGCCAGCAGTGCGGGACTAGCGGGGAGGGTGGGTCACTACAATGAGCAGTTCTTC. Its translation: CASSAGLAGRVGHYNEQFF.

The chain carries TRBV5-1 and TRBJ2-7, with D possibly TRBD1 on 5 matching bases. Germline CDR1 SGHRS, CDR2 YFSETQ. This CDR3 is 15 amino acids long. The V and J ends lost 0 bases and 0 bases respectively, with 10 bases between them. CDR3 in amino acids: CASSLGQSSSYEQYV. The CDR3 DNA reads as TGCGCCAGCAGCTTGGGACAGAGTAGCTCCTACGAGCAGTACGTC.

The V call is TRBV14, the J call TRBJ1-5, with D maybe TRBD1 (6 bases). Germline V gene data show CDR1 as SGHDN and CDR2 as FVKESK. The ends were cut back, 3 bases at V and 1 base at J, with 7 bases in the middle. The CDR3 runs 14 residues. CDR3 in amino acids: CASSHRGSNQPQHF. CDR3 sequence (DNA): TGTGCCAGCAGCCACAGGGGAAGCAATCAGCCCCAGCATTTT.

The CDR3 sequence is CASSMGQGASTDTQYF. CDR3 sequence (DNA): TGCGCCAGCAGCATGGGACAGGGGGCCAGCACAGATACGCAGTATTTT. V is TRBV5-1 and J is TRBJ2-3, with 12 bases matching TRBD1. Germline-derived CDR1 and CDR2 are SGHRS and YFSETQ. This CDR3 has 16 residues. V dropped 4 bases and J dropped 0; count of bases not matched to a gene: 3.

The genes are TRBV5-1 and TRBJ1-6; 11 positions agree with TRBD1. Germline CDR1 and CDR2: SGHRS and YFSETQ. The V and J ends lost 3 bases and 8 bases, in that order; junction bases with no gene match: 4. The CDR3 sequence is 15 residues long. The CDR3 loop reads CASSSRTGGDSPLHF. DNA of the CDR3: TGCGCCAGCAGCTCACGGACAGGGGGCGATTCACCCCTCCACTTT. The full variable domain, in which reference TRBV5-1 and TRBJ1-6 provide the parts outside the CDR3, is KAGVTQTPRYLIKTRGQQVTLSCSPISGHRSVSWYQQTPGQGLQFLFEYFSETQRNKGNFPGRFSGRQFSNSRSEMNVSTLELGDSALYLCASSSRTGGDSPLHFGNGTRLTVT.

The chain uses TRBV12-3 or TRBV12-4 and TRBJ1-1; D uncertain. Trimming took off 5 bases at V and 1 base at J, with 8 bases between the two ends. The CDR3 extends over 13 amino acids. CDR3 nucleotides: TGTGCCAGCAGTATCACTCGGAACACTGAAGCTTTCTTT. Encoded protein: CASSITRNTEAFF.

V usage is TRBV4-3 and J usage is TRBJ2-1, with D perhaps matching TRBD1 (6 bases). Trimming cost V 0 bases and J 4 bases, with 13 bases left between them. The length of the CDR3 is 16 residues. CDR1 is LGHNA, CDR2 YSLEER, per germline. CDR3 in amino acids: CASSQEWTAKYNEQFF. The CDR3 DNA is TGCGCCAGCAGCCAAGAATGGACAGCTAAATACAATGAGCAGTTCTTC.

The gene calls are TRBV14 and TRBJ1-3; D uncertain. V was shortened by 0 bases and J by 2 bases, with 14 bases between the two germline ends. The CDR3 sequence is 17 residues long. Germline V lookup: CDR1 SGHDN, CDR2 FVKESK. The CDR3 sequence is CASSQDYGGYPGNTIYF. CDR3 in DNA: TGTGCCAGCAGCCAAGATTATGGAGGGTATCCTGGAAACACCATATATTTT.